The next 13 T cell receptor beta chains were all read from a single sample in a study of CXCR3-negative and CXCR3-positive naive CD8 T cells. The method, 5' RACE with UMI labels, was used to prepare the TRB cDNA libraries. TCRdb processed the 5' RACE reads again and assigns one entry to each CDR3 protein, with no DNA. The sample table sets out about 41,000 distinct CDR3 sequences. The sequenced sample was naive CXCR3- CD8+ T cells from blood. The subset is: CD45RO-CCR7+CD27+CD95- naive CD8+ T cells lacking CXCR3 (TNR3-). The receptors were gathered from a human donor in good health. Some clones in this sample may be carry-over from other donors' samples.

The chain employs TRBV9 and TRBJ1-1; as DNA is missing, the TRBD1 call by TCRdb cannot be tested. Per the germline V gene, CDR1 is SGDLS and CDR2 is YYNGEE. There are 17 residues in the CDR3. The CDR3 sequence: CASSVEVLGTVNTEAFF.

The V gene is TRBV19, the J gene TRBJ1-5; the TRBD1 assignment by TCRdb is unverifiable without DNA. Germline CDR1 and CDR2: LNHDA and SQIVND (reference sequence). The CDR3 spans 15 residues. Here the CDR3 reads CASSSTTGFNQPQHF.

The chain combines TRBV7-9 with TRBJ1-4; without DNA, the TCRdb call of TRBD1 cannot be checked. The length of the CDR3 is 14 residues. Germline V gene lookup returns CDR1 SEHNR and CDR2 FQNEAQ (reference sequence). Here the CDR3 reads CASSAWGGNEKLFF. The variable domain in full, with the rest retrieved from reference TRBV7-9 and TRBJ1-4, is DTGVSQNPRHKITKRGQNVTFRCDPISEHNRLYWYRQTLGQGPEFLTYFQNEAQLEKSRLLSDRFSAERPKGSFSTLEIQRTEQGDSAMYLCASSAWGGNEKLFFGSGTQLSVL.

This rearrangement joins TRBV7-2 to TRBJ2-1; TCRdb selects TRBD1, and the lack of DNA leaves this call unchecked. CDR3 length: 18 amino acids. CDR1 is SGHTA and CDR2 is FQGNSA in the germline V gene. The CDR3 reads CASSLRDDFSPSYNEQFF.

The CDR3 protein is CSVEDKDRGYEQYF. The V and J genes are TRBV29-1 and TRBJ2-7; TCRdb's D gene call, TRBD1, goes unchecked for lack of DNA. In germline, CDR1 is SQVTM, CDR2 ANQGSEA. The CDR3 runs 14 residues.

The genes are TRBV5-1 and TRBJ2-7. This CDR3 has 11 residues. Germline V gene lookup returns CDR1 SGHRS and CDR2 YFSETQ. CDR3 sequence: CASSDSYEQYF.

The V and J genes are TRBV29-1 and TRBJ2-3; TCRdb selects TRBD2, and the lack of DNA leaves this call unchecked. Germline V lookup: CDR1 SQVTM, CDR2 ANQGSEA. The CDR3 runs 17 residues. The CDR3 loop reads CSVDGTSGKHSTDTQYF.

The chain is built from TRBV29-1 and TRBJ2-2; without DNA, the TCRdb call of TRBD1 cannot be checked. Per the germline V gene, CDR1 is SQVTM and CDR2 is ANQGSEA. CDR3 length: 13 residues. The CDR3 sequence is CSGTGGSTGELFF.

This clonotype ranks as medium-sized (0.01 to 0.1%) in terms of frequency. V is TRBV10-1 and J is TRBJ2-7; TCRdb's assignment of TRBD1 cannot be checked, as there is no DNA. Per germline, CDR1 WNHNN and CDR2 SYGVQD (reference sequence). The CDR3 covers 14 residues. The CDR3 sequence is CASCSVGQTREQYF.

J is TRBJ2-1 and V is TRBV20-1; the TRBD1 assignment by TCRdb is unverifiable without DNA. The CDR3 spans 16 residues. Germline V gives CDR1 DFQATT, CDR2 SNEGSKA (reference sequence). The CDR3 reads CSARPRVGSSYNEQFF.

This CDR3 reads CASSLDDSVTEAFF. V gene TRBV5-1 combines with J gene TRBJ1-1; TCRdb selects TRBD1, and the lack of DNA leaves this call unchecked. Germline V gene sequence: CDR1 SGHRS, CDR2 YFSETQ. The CDR3 has 14 residues. Looking up the rest from reference TRBV5-1 and TRBJ1-1 gives the full variable domain: KAGVTQTPRYLIKTRGQQVTLSCSPISGHRSVSWYQQTPGQGLQFLFEYFSETQRNKGNFPGRFSGRQFSNSRSEMNVSTLELGDSALYLCASSLDDSVTEAFFGQGTRLTVV.

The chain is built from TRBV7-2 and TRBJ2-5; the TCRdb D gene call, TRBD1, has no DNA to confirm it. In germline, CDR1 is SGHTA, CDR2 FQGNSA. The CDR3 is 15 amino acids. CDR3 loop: CASSPEVGAGETQYF.

The chain's CDR3 is CASSQSAGEGFF. V and J are TRBV23-1 and TRBJ2-1; the D gene TCRdb calls, TRBD2, cannot be checked with no DNA. Being an ORF, TRBV23-1 has a function that is uncertain. The CDR3 runs 12 residues.